The entry that follows covers one TCR beta chain sequence. Its antigen is still unknown. These data are taken from a study of T cell responses to AZD1222 COVID-19 vaccine. Background on the study: Recipients boosted at about 4 weeks or about 12 weeks are pooled.

Findings and limits, study-wide: Clonal diversity may have been underestimated, and the donors were mostly white British, with more females than males. Spike-specific TCR breadth and depth rose after two AZD1222 doses.

Repertoires were generated with immunoSEQ multiplex PCR, while TCRdb's copy carries only in-frame clones and drops some. The sample carries tens of thousands of clones, over 70% recorded once. The V end lost 7 bases, the J end lost 3 bases, and 6 bases lay between the germline ends. Germline loops: CDR1 LGHNT, CDR2 FRNRAP. This CDR3 comprises 11 residues. The chain joins TRBV12-5 to TRBJ1-1, with D hard to call. The clonotype was recovered from an adult in good health. Sequencing used peripheral blood, obtained on day 0 of AZD1222 vaccination. The chain's CDR3 is CASVRDTEAFF. DNA of the CDR3: TGTGCTAGTGTCCGGGACACTGAAGCTTTCTTT.